This TCR beta chain was identified in a study of T cell repertoires in aging, cancer and after chemotherapy. Peripheral blood genomic DNA, not sorted cells or RNA, was the template. TRB rearrangements spanning V, D and J were amplified using mixed TRB-A/B primers. TCRdb re-analysed the multiplex PCR reads in MiXCR, keeping a single row per CDR3 protein. The sample includes more than 950 distinct CDR3 sequences, about 20% of them seen just once. As for this clonotype: Antigen unknown.

Germline V gives CDR1 MNHEY, CDR2 SMNVEV (reference sequence). Trimming removed 8 bases at V and 5 bases at J, with 18 bases between. The CDR3 sequence is 14 residues long. Findings and caveats of the study: Loss of evenness, beyond lost richness, contributed to age-related TCR diversity decline in cancer patients.

The specimen was blood. The origin of this receptor is a human donor with a solid tumor. The chain uses TRBV27 and TRBJ2-5; tentative D call: TRBD1 (5 bases). The CDR3 DNA follows: TGTGCCAGCTCCGAACAGGCTAAGTGGGAGACCCAGTACTTC. It encodes CASSEQAKWETQYF.